The clone carrying this T cell receptor (beta chain) has just a few counts. Its antigen remains unidentified. A 5'RACE reaction primed in the constant segment made cDNA libraries of TCR alpha and TCR beta, and these carried sample barcodes and UMIs. TCRdb passed the 5' RACE reads through MiXCR, listing each CDR3 protein once. The sample has about 340,000 distinct CDR3 sequences; 20% to 25% are singletons. The CDR3 is 14 amino acids. V lost 6 bases, J lost 5 bases, and 14 bases lay in between. Germline-derived CDR1 and CDR2 are MNHEY and SVGEGT. The data are from a study of T-cell memory formation after mild COVID-19. Study overall: Across donors, TCR clusters were largely donor specific. The study, taken as a whole, reports: For contracting clones, CD4+ ones sat mainly in CM and EM, CD8+ in EMRA. Clones contracting across day 15 to 85 had a balanced CD4/CD8 profile; later expanding clones leaned CD4+.

This sequence originates from a man younger than 35 who had mild COVID-19 (a few samples of this study predate the infection). Cell type and time point are not known. This sequence joins TRBV6-2 or TRBV6-3 and TRBJ2-1; D possibly corresponds to TRBD1 (5 bases). The specimen sequenced was PBMCs or a T cell subset sorted from them (not recorded which). The CDR3 reads CASSPSGHNNEQFF. CDR3 sequence (DNA): TGTGCCAGCAGCCCTTCCGGACACAACAATGAGCAGTTCTTC.